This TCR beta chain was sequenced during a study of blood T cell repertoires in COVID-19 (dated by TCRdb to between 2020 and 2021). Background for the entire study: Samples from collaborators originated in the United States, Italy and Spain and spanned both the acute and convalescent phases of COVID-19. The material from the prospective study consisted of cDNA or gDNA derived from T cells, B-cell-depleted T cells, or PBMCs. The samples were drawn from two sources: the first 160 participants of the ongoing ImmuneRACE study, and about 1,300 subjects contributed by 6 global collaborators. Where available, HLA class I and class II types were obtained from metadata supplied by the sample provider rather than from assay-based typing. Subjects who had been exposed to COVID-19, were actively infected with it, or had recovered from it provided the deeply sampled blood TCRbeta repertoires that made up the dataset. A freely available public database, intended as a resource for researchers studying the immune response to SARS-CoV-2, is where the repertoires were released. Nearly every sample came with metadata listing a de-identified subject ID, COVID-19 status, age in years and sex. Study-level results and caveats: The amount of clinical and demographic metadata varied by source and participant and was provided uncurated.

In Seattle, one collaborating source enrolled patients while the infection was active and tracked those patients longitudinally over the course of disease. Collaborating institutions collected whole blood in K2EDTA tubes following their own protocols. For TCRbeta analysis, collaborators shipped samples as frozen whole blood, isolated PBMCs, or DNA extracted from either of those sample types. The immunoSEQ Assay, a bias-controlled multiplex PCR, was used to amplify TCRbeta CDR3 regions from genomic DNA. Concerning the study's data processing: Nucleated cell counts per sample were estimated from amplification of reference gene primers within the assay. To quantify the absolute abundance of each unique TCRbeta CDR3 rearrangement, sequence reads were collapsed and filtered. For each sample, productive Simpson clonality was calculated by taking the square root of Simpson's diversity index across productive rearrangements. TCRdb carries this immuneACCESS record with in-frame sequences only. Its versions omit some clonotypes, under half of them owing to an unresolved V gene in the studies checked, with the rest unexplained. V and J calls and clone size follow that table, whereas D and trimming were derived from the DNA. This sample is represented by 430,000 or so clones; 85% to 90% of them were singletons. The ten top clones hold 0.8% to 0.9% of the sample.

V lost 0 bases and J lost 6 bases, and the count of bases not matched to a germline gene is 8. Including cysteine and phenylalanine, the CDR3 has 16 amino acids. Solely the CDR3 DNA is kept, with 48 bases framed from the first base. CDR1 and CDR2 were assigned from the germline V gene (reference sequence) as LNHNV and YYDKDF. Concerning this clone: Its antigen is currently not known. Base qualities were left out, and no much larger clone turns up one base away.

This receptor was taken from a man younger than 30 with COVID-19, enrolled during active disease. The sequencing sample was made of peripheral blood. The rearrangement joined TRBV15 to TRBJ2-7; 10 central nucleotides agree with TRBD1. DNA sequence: TGTGCCACCAGCAGAGATCAGGTGGGGACAGGGGCCGAGCAGTACTTC. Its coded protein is CATSRDQVGTGAEQYF.